This TCR beta chain was documented in a study of shared clonotypes between healthy human individuals. The CDR3 loop spans 13 amino acids. Germline-derived CDR1 and CDR2 are SQVTM and ANQGSEA. V was shortened by 2 bases and J by 1 base, with 8 bases between the two germline ends. Profiling relied on immunoSEQ multiplex PCR, and the TCRdb table lists in-frame clones only, not all of them. The table shows some 450,000 clones, with 70% to 80% occurring only once. This clone showed up many times. This specimen includes other DNA sequences encoding the same CDR3. The sample comprised PBMCs. The chain employs TRBV29-1 and TRBJ1-1, with a tentative D call TRBD1 (5 bases). The TCR originated in a woman in her 40s in good health. Some clones in this sample may be carry-over from other donors' samples. The DNA for the CDR3 is TGCAGCGTTGAAAAGGGGCAGAACACTGAAGCTTTCTTT. Its translation is CSVEKGQNTEAFF.